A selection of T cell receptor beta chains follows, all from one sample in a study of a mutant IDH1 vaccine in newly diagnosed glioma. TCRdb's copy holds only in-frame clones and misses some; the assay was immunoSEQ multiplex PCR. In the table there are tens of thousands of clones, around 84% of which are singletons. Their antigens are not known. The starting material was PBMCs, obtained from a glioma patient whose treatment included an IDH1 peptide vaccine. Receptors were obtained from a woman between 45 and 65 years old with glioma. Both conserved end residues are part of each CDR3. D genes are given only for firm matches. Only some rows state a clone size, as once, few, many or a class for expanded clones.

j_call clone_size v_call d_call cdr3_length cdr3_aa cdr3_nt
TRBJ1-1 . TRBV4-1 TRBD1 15 CASSPRGTGNTEAFF TGCGCCAGCTCTCCCAGGGGGACAGGCAACACTGAAGCTTTCTTT
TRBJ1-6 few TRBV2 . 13 CASEGGNNSPLHF TGTGCCAGCGAGGGGGGGAATAATTCACCCCTCCACTTT
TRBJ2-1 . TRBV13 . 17 CASSLAQGGSSYNEQFF TGTGCCAGCAGCTTAGCTCAGGGGGGCAGCTCCTACAATGAGCAGTTCTTC
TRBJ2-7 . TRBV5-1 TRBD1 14 CASSLQGAPYEQYF TGCGCCAGCAGCTTACAGGGGGCTCCCTACGAGCAGTACTTC
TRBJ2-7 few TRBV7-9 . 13 CASSPFGSYEQYF TGTGCCAGCAGCCCGTTCGGAAGCTACGAGCAGTACTTC
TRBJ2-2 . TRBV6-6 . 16 CASSLAGAWNTGELFF TGTGCCAGCAGTCTCGCCGGGGCCTGGAACACCGGGGAGCTGTTTTTT
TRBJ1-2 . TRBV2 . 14 CASSGRSQLHGYTF TGTGCCAGCAGTGGAAGGTCACAGCTTCATGGCTACACCTTC
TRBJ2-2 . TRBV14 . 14 CASSQLMTTGELFF TGTGCCAGCAGCCAACTTATGACCACCGGGGAGCTGTTTTTT
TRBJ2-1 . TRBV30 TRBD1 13 CAWSRDRGGEQFF TGTGCCTGGAGTCGGGACAGGGGTGGTGAGCAGTTCTTC
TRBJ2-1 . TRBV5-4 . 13 CASTTTGSNEQFF TGTGCCAGCACCACGACGGGATCAAATGAGCAGTTCTTC
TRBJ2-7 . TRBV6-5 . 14 CASSYRQGHYEQYF TGTGCCAGCAGTTATCGACAAGGCCACTACGAGCAGTACTTC
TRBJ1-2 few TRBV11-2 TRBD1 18 CATSQGGDIRATNYGYTF TGTGCCACCTCCCAGGGGGGGGACATCCGAGCCACTAACTATGGCTACACCTTC
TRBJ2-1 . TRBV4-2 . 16 CASSQEALGSYNEQFF TGTGCCAGCAGCCAAGAGGCGTTGGGCTCCTACAATGAGCAGTTCTTC
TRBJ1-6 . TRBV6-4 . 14 CASSDWQGNSPLHF TGTGCCAGCAGTGATTGGCAGGGGAATTCACCCCTCCACTTT
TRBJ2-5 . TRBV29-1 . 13 CSARRLEKETQYF TGCAGCGCCCGACGACTAGAGAAAGAGACCCAGTACTTC
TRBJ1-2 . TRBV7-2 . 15 CASSLAGGIYYGYTF TGTGCCAGCAGCTTAGCGGGGGGGATTTACTATGGCTACACCTTC
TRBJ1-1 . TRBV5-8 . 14 CASSLRAGNTEAFF TGTGCCAGCAGCTTGCGGGCGGGGAACACTGAAGCTTTCTTT
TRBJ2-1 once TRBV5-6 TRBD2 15 CASSMGTSGVNEQFF TGTGCCAGCAGCATGGGGACTAGCGGGGTCAATGAGCAGTTCTTC
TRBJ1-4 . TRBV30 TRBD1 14 CAWRGDRVEEKLFF TGTGCCTGGAGGGGGGACAGGGTGGAAGAAAAACTGTTTTTT
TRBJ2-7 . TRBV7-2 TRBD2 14 CASSFGGGAAEQYF TGTGCCAGCAGCTTCGGCGGGGGGGCCGCCGAGCAGTACTTC
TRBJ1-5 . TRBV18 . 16 CASSPSPPTGNQPQHF TGTGCCAGCTCACCTTCGCCCCCTACAGGGAATCAGCCCCAGCATTTT
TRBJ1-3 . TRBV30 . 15 CACEPGGYSGNTIYF TGTGCCTGTGAACCGGGCGGCTACTCTGGAAACACCATATATTTT
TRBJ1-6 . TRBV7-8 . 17 CASSLVSTGKGNSPLHF TGTGCCAGCAGCTTAGTCAGTACAGGGAAGGGGAATTCACCCCTCCACTTT
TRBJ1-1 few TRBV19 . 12 CASSIVEGHAFF TGTGCCAGTAGTATAGTTGAGGGGCATGCTTTCTTT
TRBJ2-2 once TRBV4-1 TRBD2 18 CASSQGGLAGLNTGELFF TGCGCCAGCAGCCAAGGGGGACTAGCGGGGCTGAACACCGGGGAGCTGTTTTTT
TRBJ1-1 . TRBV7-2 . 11 CASSRLMGAFF TGTGCCAGCAGCCGGCTGATGGGGGCTTTCTTT
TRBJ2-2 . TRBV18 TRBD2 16 CASSPLAGVNTGELFF TGTGCCAGCTCGCCTCTGGCGGGGGTTAACACCGGGGAGCTGTTTTTT
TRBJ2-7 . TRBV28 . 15 CASSSRAAVGYEQYF TGTGCCAGCAGTTCCCGGGCCGCGGTGGGTTACGAGCAGTACTTC
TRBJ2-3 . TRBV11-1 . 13 CASSQRSEDTQYF TGTGCCAGCAGCCAGAGGTCCGAAGATACGCAGTATTTT
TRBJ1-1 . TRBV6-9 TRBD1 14 CASSPGTGKTEAFF TGTGCCAGCAGTCCAGGGACAGGGAAGACTGAAGCTTTCTTT
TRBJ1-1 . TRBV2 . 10 CASRGKEAFF TGTGCCAGCAGGGGGAAGGAAGCTTTCTTT
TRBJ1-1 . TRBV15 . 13 CATSRDIRGEAFF TGTGCCACCAGCAGGGATATCCGGGGTGAAGCTTTCTTT
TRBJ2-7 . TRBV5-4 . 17 CASSSSEEGARSYEQYF TGTGCCAGCAGCTCAAGCGAGGAGGGGGCGAGATCCTACGAGCAGTACTTC
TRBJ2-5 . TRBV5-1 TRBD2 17 CASSVAGQRGGQETQYF TGCGCCAGCAGCGTCGCCGGTCAGCGGGGGGGGCAAGAGACCCAGTACTTC
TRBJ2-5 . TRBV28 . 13 CASSFQGRETQYF TGTGCCAGCAGTTTTCAGGGTCGGGAGACCCAGTACTTC
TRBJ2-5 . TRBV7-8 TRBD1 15 CASSLDPGTEETQYF TGTGCCAGCAGCCTCGACCCGGGGACAGAAGAGACCCAGTACTTC
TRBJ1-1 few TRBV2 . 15 CASSEDPGGNTEAFF TGTGCCAGCAGTGAAGATCCGGGGGGGAACACTGAAGCTTTCTTT
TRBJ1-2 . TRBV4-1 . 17 CASSQDRRASLNYGYTF TGCGCCAGCAGCCAAGATCGACGGGCCAGCCTGAACTATGGCTACACCTTC
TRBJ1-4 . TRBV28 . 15 CASSFPGAGNEKLFF TGTGCCAGCAGTTTCCCCGGGGCAGGGAATGAAAAACTGTTTTTT
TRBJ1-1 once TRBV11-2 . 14 CASSVRVTGPEAFF TGTGCCAGCAGCGTTAGGGTGACAGGCCCTGAAGCTTTCTTT
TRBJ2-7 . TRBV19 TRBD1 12 CASHGQDYEQYF TGTGCCAGTCACGGACAGGACTACGAGCAGTACTTC
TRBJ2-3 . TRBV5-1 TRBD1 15 CASSFLQGEADTQYF TGCGCCAGCAGCTTCCTACAGGGGGAGGCAGATACGCAGTATTTT
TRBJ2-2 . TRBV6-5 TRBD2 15 CASSRGGSNTGELFF TGTGCCAGCAGCCGGGGGGGATCGAACACCGGGGAGCTGTTTTTT
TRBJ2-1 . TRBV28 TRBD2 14 CASSRGTSGVLLFF TGTGCCAGCAGTCGGGGGACTAGCGGGGTTTTGTTGTTCTTC
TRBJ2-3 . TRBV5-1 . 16 CASSLSVRDSTDTQYF TGCGCCAGCAGCCTATCTGTGCGGGATAGCACAGATACGCAGTATTTT
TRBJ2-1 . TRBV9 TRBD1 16 CASSVEGRQGYDEQFF TGTGCCAGCAGCGTAGAAGGGAGACAGGGTTACGATGAGCAGTTCTTC
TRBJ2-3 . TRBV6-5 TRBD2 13 CASTLAGTDTQYF TGTGCCAGCACACTAGCGGGGACAGATACGCAGTATTTT